The source of this T cell receptor (beta chain) is a study of PD-1 blockade in classical Hodgkin lymphoma (TCRdb year 2020). Concerning the study at large: A peripheral blood immune signature of response to PD-1 blockade in classical Hodgkin lymphoma was defined using TCR beta sequencing and CyTOF.

The CDR3 runs 12 residues from the cysteine to the phenylalanine. Left in the record is the CDR3 DNA by itself, 36 bases read in frame from the first base. The V end loses 5 bases and the J end loses 6 bases, and a stretch of 11 bases separates them. CDR1 and CDR2, per the germline V gene, are MNHEY and SVGAGI. Summary of the overall study and its limitations: Baseline TCR diversity was reported to be lower in newly diagnosed patients than in healthy donors and to be lower still in relapsed/refractory patients. The study was limited to a single clinical trial cohort, and causes of repertoire differences, possibly disease activity or prior therapy, remained undefined.

Genomic DNA was isolated using the Qiagen DNeasy kit from unsorted PBMCs as well as from negatively selected CD4+ and CD8+ fractions. TCR beta CDR3 regions were amplified by immunoSEQ multiplex PCR using primers annealing to V and J segments. A synthetic immune receptor repertoire was used to minimize amplification bias, and remaining bias was computationally removed after sequencing. The authors processed their data as follows. Custom Python scripts were used to quantify repertoire diversity as the Shannon entropy index. Unsorted, CD4+ and CD8+ repertoires were analyzed separately, except for combined analyses in which CD4+ and CD8+ sequences were merged in silico. TCRdb's version of the immuneACCESS table is confined to in-frame rearrangements and falls short of the full clone set. An unresolved V gene accounts for under half of the shortfall where checked; the remainder is of unknown origin. That table is the source of V, J and clone size, and D and trimming were worked out from the DNA. Present in this sample are 17,000 or so clones, around 90% of which were seen just once. The leading ten clones occupy less than 4% of the sample.

In light of the paper, this sample's time point label describes: newly diagnosed, previously untreated cHL patient sample. To serve as a comparison group for the relapsed/refractory trial patients, PBMCs were sequenced from patients with newly diagnosed, previously untreated classical Hodgkin lymphoma. Peripheral blood was collected in 8 mL Vacutainer Cell Preparation Tubes, from which PBMCs were isolated by centrifugation and then cryopreserved. A word on this clone: The antigen this receptor binds is unknown. No qualities accompany the bases; no much larger clone lies one base away.

The sequenced sample consisted of peripheral blood mononuclear cells (PBMCs). The chain uses TRBV6-5 and TRBJ2-7; perhaps TRBD1 is the D gene, with 6 bases matching. This TCR derives from a human donor with classical Hodgkin lymphoma. The CDR3 reads CASSRTGFEQYF. The DNA sequence is as follows: TGTGCCAGCAGTCGCACAGGGTTCGAGCAGTACTTC.